Listed below are T cell receptor beta chains from one sample, sequenced in a study of tumor-infiltrating lymphocytes in primary liver carcinoma. From the multiplex PCR reads, TCRdb called clonotypes with MiXCR, one entry per CDR3 protein. The sample holds fewer than 250,000 distinct CDR3 sequences, less than 65% seen once. The sample taken for sequencing was peripheral blood. Source of these receptors: a woman aged 60-75 years with primary liver carcinoma and hepatitis B virus infection. The CDR3 runs from the conserved cysteine through the conserved F or W. The D gene is left open where the match is weak. Clone size is given for some rows only: seen once, a few or many times, or a class if the clone is expanded.

d_call	clone_size	v_call	j_call	cdr3_aa	cdr3_nt
-	-	TRBV12-3/TRBV12-4	TRBJ2-7	CASSLSLNEQYF	TGCGCCAGCAGTTTATCCCTCAACGAGCAGTACTTC
-	-	TRBV12-5	TRBJ1-5	CPSGSGRPQHF	TGTCCTAGTGGTTCGGGTCGGCCCCAGCATTTT
TRBD1	many	TRBV11-2	TRBJ2-7	CASSLLKQGSVEQYF	TGTGCCAGCAGCCTCCTAAAACAGGGGTCGGTGGAGCAGTACTTC
-	-	TRBV6-1	TRBJ1-1	CACSEGLVSSTEAFF	TGTGCCTGCAGTGAAGGGTTGGTGTCTAGCACTGAAGCTTTCTTT
TRBD1	-	TRBV6-7	TRBJ2-7	CSSSTPEDRFTIDSYEQYF	TGTTCCAGCAGTACACCGGAGGACAGGTTTACCATCGACTCCTACGAGCAGTACTTC
TRBD1	-	TRBV11-2	TRBJ1-5	CASSQGTGGLSSNQPQHF	TGTGCCAGCAGCCAGGGGACAGGGGGGCTCAGCAGCAATCAGCCCCAGCATTTT
-	many	TRBV29-1	TRBJ2-1	CSVEWFSRSSYNEQFF	TGCAGCGTTGAATGGTTCAGTCGGAGCTCCTACAATGAGCAGTTCTTC
-	once	TRBV6-5	TRBJ2-7	CASSYSLVGRTEQYF	TGTGCCAGCAGTTACTCCTTAGTGGGACGAACCGAGCAGTACTTC
-	-	TRBV29-1	TRBJ1-3	CSAKGNGNTIYF	TGCAGTGCAAAGGGTAATGGAAACACCATATATTTT
-	many	TRBV4-2	TRBJ1-2	CASSQDRIYGYTF	TGTGCCAGCAGCCAAGATCGGATCTATGGCTACACCTTC
-	-	TRBV20-1	TRBJ1-1	CSASWSENTEAFF	TGTAGTGCTAGTTGGTCAGAAAACACTGAAGCTTTCTTT